One and the same sample provided the 16 T cell receptor beta chains below, sequenced in a study of cytomegalovirus exposure and HLA in healthy donors. With 60 Vbeta and 13 Jbeta primers, the PCR was carried out. Measured with immunoSEQ multiplex PCR; TCRdb has only the in-frame clones, and not every one. The table lists about 150,000 clones, around 79% of them singletons, with roughly 0.7% in the top ten. The sequenced material came from PBMCs. The receptors were sampled from a male donor in good health and CMV-seronegative.

The V and J genes are TRBV5-1 and TRBJ2-1; maybe TRBD2 (5 bases). The CDR3 has 15 amino acids. V dropped 2 bases and J dropped 6 bases, with 15 bases sitting between them. Per the germline V gene, CDR1 is SGHRS and CDR2 is YFSETQ. The CDR3 coding sequence is TGCGCCAGCAGCTTCCTCGAAGGAGGATCCAATGAGCAGTTCTTC. Translated, it gives CASSFLEGGSNEQFF.

The gene calls are TRBV6-4 and TRBJ1-3, with 8 bases that match TRBD1. The ends lost 6 bases at V and 5 bases at J; junction bases unmatched: 6. The germline CDR1 and CDR2 sequences are MRHNA and SNTAGT. The CDR3 has 14 residues. The CDR3 region is CASRGQAERNTIYF. The CDR3 coding sequence is TGTGCCAGCAGGGGACAGGCCGAAAGAAACACCATATATTTT.

This chain connects TRBV6-5 to TRBJ1-2, with D maybe TRBD1 (6 bases). Germline V gene data show CDR1 as MNHEY and CDR2 as SVGAGI. With 6 bases removed from V and 2 bases from J, the gap between germline ends came to 16 bases. The CDR3 contains 15 residues. In nucleotides, the CDR3 is TGTGCCAGCAGAACTGCCAGGGGCTGGAACTATGGCTACACCTTC. This codes for CASRTARGWNYGYTF.

The table lists this clone with a few counts. CDR3 in DNA: TGTGCCAGCAGTTACTCCCTAGCTTACTACGAGCAGTACTTC. It yields the protein CASSYSLAYYEQYF. The chain couples TRBV6-5 to TRBJ2-7; the D gene is possibly TRBD2 (5 bases). Germline CDR1 and CDR2: MNHEY and SVGAGI. The germline V and J ends were trimmed by 0 bases and 3 bases, with 9 bases remaining between them. This CDR3 is 14 amino acids long.

The CDR3 sequence is CASSEPWGGRTEAFF. Written as DNA, the CDR3 is TGTGCCAGCAGTGAACCATGGGGGGGCCGCACTGAAGCTTTCTTT. V is TRBV6-1 and J is TRBJ1-1, with D possibly TRBD1 on 6 matching bases. The germline V and J ends were trimmed by 2 bases and 4 bases, with 14 bases remaining between them. The CDR3 is made up of 15 amino acids. CDR1 is MNHNS and CDR2 is SASEGT in the germline V gene.

This clone was picked up a small number of times. The chain recombines TRBV19 with TRBJ1-4, with no clear D. V was pared by 6 bases and J by 9 bases, with 11 bases between. Germline-derived CDR1 and CDR2 are LNHDA and SQIVND (reference sequence). This CDR3 has 12 residues. As DNA, the CDR3 is TGTGCCAGTAGCCCTAAGCCCCAAAAACTGTTTTTT. Amino acids: CASSPKPQKLFF. Based on the CDR3 plus reference TRBV19 and TRBJ1-4, the full variable domain is DGGITQSPKYLFRKEGQNVTLSCEQNLNHDAMYWYRQDPGQGLRLIYYSQIVNDFQKGDIAEGYSVSREKKESFPLTVTSAQKNPTAFYLCASSPKPQKLFFGSGTQLSVL.

The chain employs TRBV7-2 and TRBJ2-7; 8 bases are a match to TRBD1. Germline assignment: CDR1 SGHTA and CDR2 FQGNSA. V lost 1 base, J lost 2 bases, and 1 base stayed unmatched. This CDR3 has 14 residues. CDR3 sequence (DNA): TGTGCCAGCAGCTTAGACAGGGGGGCCTACGAGCAGTACTTC. It codes for CASSLDRGAYEQYF. The full variable domain, with the rest looked up from reference TRBV7-2 and TRBJ2-7, is GAGVSQSPSNKVTEKGKDVELRCDPISGHTALYWYRQSLGQGLEFLIYFQGNSAPDKSGLPSDRFSAERTGGSVSTLTIQRTQQEDSAVYLCASSLDRGAYEQYFGPGTRLTVT.

The rearrangement uses TRBV7-9 and TRBJ2-3; unclear D gene. The CDR3 has 15 residues. Germline V gene sequence: CDR1 SEHNR, CDR2 FQNEAQ (reference sequence). V was pared by 4 bases and J by 0 bases, with 11 bases between. CDR3 DNA sequence: TGTGCCAGCAGCTCCATTGGTACAAGCACAGATACGCAGTATTTT. It translates to CASSSIGTSTDTQYF. The variable domain in full, with the rest retrieved from reference TRBV7-9 and TRBJ2-3, is DTGVSQNPRHKITKRGQNVTFRCDPISEHNRLYWYRQTLGQGPEFLTYFQNEAQLEKSRLLSDRFSAERPKGSFSTLEIQRTEQGDSAMYLCASSSIGTSTDTQYFGPGTRLTVL.

This chain connects TRBV5-1 to TRBJ1-1; no reliable D call. This CDR3 region has 14 residues. Trimming stripped 0 bases from V and 2 bases from J, with 8 bases between. Germline CDR1 SGHRS, CDR2 YFSETQ. The CDR3 region is CASSLAAVNTEAFF. CDR3 DNA sequence: TGCGCCAGCAGCTTGGCAGCGGTAAACACTGAAGCTTTCTTT.

V and J are TRBV18 and TRBJ2-3; 7 nucleotides line up with TRBD2. The CDR3 is 16 amino acids. V shed 0 bases and J 3 bases; nucleotides not matched to a gene: 6. Germline V gene sequence: CDR1 KGHSH, CDR2 LQKENI. CDR3 DNA: TGTGCCAGCTCACCACCGAGCGGGGAGGGTACAGATACGCAGTATTTT. Amino acid sequence: CASSPPSGEGTDTQYF.

The DNA of the CDR3 is TGTGCCAGCAGCGCGGGACAGGGGGCCCCCCAGCATTTT. Protein sequence: CASSAGQGAPQHF. The chain has TRBV7-2 and TRBJ1-5, with 12 bases identical to TRBD1. V gave up 5 bases and J gave up 10 bases; unmatched junction bases: 3. The CDR3 loop spans 13 amino acids. CDR1 SGHTA and CDR2 FQGNSA come from the germline V gene.

The chain links TRBV15 to TRBJ1-4; tentatively, D is TRBD1 (6 bases). V lost 4 bases and J 7 bases, leaving 19 bases between the germline ends. The CDR3 contains 16 residues. Germline CDR1 reads LNHNV; CDR2 reads YYDKDF (reference sequence). The CDR3 spells CATSTRDTRWGEKLFF. The CDR3 nucleotides are TGTGCCACCAGCACCCGGGACACCCGATGGGGTGAAAAACTGTTTTTT.

In DNA form, the CDR3 reads TGTGCCAGCAGGAAAAGGCCAGGGCCCGAGCAGTACTTC. It translates to CASRKRPGPEQYF. The chain couples TRBV6-1 to TRBJ2-7, with D possibly being TRBD1 (5 bases). CDR3 length: 13 residues. V lost 6 bases and J lost 6, with 15 bases in between. Germline V gives CDR1 MNHNS, CDR2 SASEGT.

The sample holds one count of this clone. The chain uses TRBV9 and TRBJ1-1; TRBD1 matches at 9 bases. There are 15 residues in the CDR3. The V segment lost 4 bases and the J segment 5 bases; nucleotides outside the gene matches: 9. Germline V gene lookup returns CDR1 SGDLS and CDR2 YYNGEE. In nucleotides, the CDR3 is TGTGCCAGCAGCTTGACAGGGGGGTATGGAACTGAAGCTTTCTTT. This translates into CASSLTGGYGTEAFF. The full variable domain, completed using reference TRBV9 and TRBJ1-1, is DSGVTQTPKHLITATGQRVTLRCSPRSGDLSVYWYQQSLDQGLQFLIQYYNGEERAKGNILERFSAQQFPDLHSELNLSSLELGDSALYFCASSLTGGYGTEAFFGQGTRLTVV.

The rearrangement uses TRBV7-2 and TRBJ2-3, with TRBD2 matching 9 bases. Germline CDR1 SGHTA, CDR2 FQGNSA. V was pared by 2 bases and J by 5 bases, with 5 bases of the junction left unmatched. This CDR3 has 15 residues. In DNA, the CDR3 is TGTGCCAGCAGCTTACGCGGGAGGGCCCGAGATACGCAGTATTTT. Translation: CASSLRGRARDTQYF.

The chain combines TRBV7-2 with TRBJ2-5; D might be TRBD2 (5 bases). This CDR3 is 13 amino acids long. CDR1 and CDR2 (germline): SGHTA, FQGNSA. V was shortened by 3 bases and J by 5 bases, with 10 bases between the two germline ends. CDR3 nucleotides: TGTGCCAGCAGCTTCGAAAGGAGGGAGACCCAGTACTTC. This encodes CASSFERRETQYF.